Shown below are 22 T cell receptor beta chains from a single sample sequenced in a study of blood T cell repertoires in COVID-19. Assay used: immunoSEQ multiplex PCR; TCRdb lists only in-frame clones, some missing. The repertoire holds under 100,000 clones, with about 85% as singletons. The material sequenced was peripheral blood. The origin of the receptors is a man in his forties or fifties with acute or convalescent COVID-19.

The V call is TRBV5-4, the J call TRBJ2-1, with TRBD2 matching over 14 bases. Germline CDR1 is SGHNT and CDR2 is YYREEE (reference sequence). This CDR3 region has 15 residues. J lost 6 bases, V lost 4 bases, and 3 bases had no gene match. The CDR3 nucleotides are TGTGCCAGCAGCCAGACTAGCGGGAGGGTCAATGAGCAGTTCTTC. Translation gives CASSQTSGRVNEQFF.

V gene TRBV30 combines with J gene TRBJ2-2, with D possibly TRBD1 on 7 matching bases. Trimming removed 3 bases at V and 2 bases at J, with 19 bases between. The CDR3 loop spans 17 amino acids. Germline assignment: CDR1 GTSNPN and CDR2 SVGIG (reference sequence). In DNA form, the CDR3 reads TGTGCCTGGAGCCCCCCCAGGGGGACTGTCAACACCGGGGAGCTGTTTTTT. Translating it yields CAWSPPRGTVNTGELFF. Using reference TRBV30 and TRBJ2-2 for the parts outside the CDR3, the full variable domain is SQTIHQWPATLVQPVGSPLSLECTVEGTSNPNLYWYRQAAGRGLQLLFYSVGIGQISSEVPQNLSASRPQDRQFILSSKKLLLSDSGFYLCAWSPPRGTVNTGELFFGEGSRLTVL.

This clone was detected only once. The V call is TRBV19, the J call TRBJ2-5, with TRBD2 matching 10 bases. The CDR3 is 16 residues long. The V gene's germline CDR1 is LNHDA and CDR2 SQIVND (reference sequence). The J segment lost 2 bases and the V segment lost 5 bases, leaving 8 bases of the junction unmatched. The CDR3 DNA follows: TGTGCCAGTAGTCAACCCGGGACTAGCGCACAAGAGACCCAGTACTTC. It encodes CASSQPGTSAQETQYF.

This chain uses TRBV3-1 (or the pseudogene TRBV3-2) with TRBJ2-7, with a tentative D call TRBD2 (5 bases). The CDR3 spans 14 residues. The V end was cut by 1 base, the J end by 2 bases, with 9 bases between. CDR1 and CDR2 from the germline V gene are LGHDT and YNNKEL (reference sequence). The chain's CDR3 is CASSQVVGAYEQYF. The CDR3 DNA is TGTGCCAGCAGCCAAGTAGTGGGAGCCTACGAGCAGTACTTC.

This clone was picked up a small number of times. The V and J genes are TRBV10-3 and TRBJ1-2; D is undetermined. V was pared by 10 bases and J by 2 bases, with 17 bases between. The CDR3 contains 14 residues. Germline V gene data show CDR1 as ENHRY and CDR2 as SYGVKD. The CDR3 loop is CATVRNSANYGYTF. Here the CDR3 DNA reads TGTGCCACCGTCCGCAATTCAGCGAACTATGGCTACACCTTC.

The gene calls are TRBV6-5 and TRBJ1-5, with D perhaps TRBD1 (5 bases). V was shortened by 10 bases and J by 1 base, with 17 bases between the two germline ends. The germline V gene has CDR1 MNHEY and CDR2 SVGAGI. The CDR3 length is 15 residues. The CDR3 region has the DNA TGTGCCACCCGAGCGGGGGAAGAAAGCAATCAGCCCCAGCATTTT. Protein product: CATRAGEESNQPQHF.

This chain joins TRBV7-2 and TRBJ2-1; D is perhaps TRBD1 (6 bases). The CDR3 spans 14 residues. CDR1 SGHTA and CDR2 FQGNSA come from the germline V gene. V was shortened by 2 bases and J by 7 bases, with 12 bases between the two germline ends. CDR3 nucleotides: TGTGCCAGCAGCTTATATACAGGGCAGAATGAGCAGTTCTTC. This translates into CASSLYTGQNEQFF.

The chain couples TRBV4-1 to TRBJ2-3; 7 nucleotides match TRBD2. The CDR3 length is 18 residues. Trimming removed 1 base from V and 0 bases from J; junction bases left unmatched: 10. In germline, CDR1 is MGHRA, CDR2 YSYEKL. The CDR3 nucleotides read TGCGCCAGCAGCCAAGCTAGCGGAGGAGTGGTTAGCACAGATACGCAGTATTTT. Translation gives CASSQASGGVVSTDTQYF.

The chain joins TRBV7-7 to TRBJ2-1; D is perhaps TRBD2 (5 bases). V lost 2 bases to trimming and J lost 5 bases, with 19 bases between them. Germline CDR1 is SSHAT and CDR2 is FNYEAQ (reference sequence). The CDR3 is 17 residues long. The CDR3: CASSLNHLGSGNNEQFF. CDR3 DNA: TGTGCCAGCAGCTTAAACCATCTAGGGAGTGGGAACAATGAGCAGTTCTTC.

A single count supports this clone. The CDR3 reads CATSRDRTGVWAEAFF. The CDR3 bases are TGTGCCACCAGCAGAGATCGAACAGGAGTTTGGGCTGAAGCTTTCTTT. The chain carries TRBV15 and TRBJ1-1, with D possibly being TRBD1 (5 bases). Germline V gives CDR1 LNHNV, CDR2 YYDKDF (reference sequence). This CDR3 region has 16 residues. Trimming removed 0 bases from V and 6 bases from J, with 17 bases in between.

V and J are TRBV6-2 or TRBV6-3 and TRBJ2-7; 7 bases agree with TRBD1. Per the germline V gene, CDR1 is MNHEY and CDR2 is SVGEGT. The CDR3 length is 14 residues. With 5 bases clipped from V and 2 bases from J, the junction kept 6 bases outside the gene matches. The CDR3 bases are TGTGCCAGCAGTGACAGGGTAGTGCCCTACGAGCAGTACTTC. This gives the protein CASSDRVVPYEQYF.

J is TRBJ2-7 and V is TRBV10-2; D possibly corresponds to TRBD2 (6 bases). V was cut by 3 bases and J by 2 bases, with 20 bases left in between. Germline loops: CDR1 WSHSY, CDR2 SAAADI. CDR3 length: 17 residues. Written as DNA, the CDR3 is TGCGCCAGCAGTGATCGGGGGTCCTCCCAGCCCCCCTACGAGCAGTACTTC. Its translation is CASSDRGSSQPPYEQYF.

The genes are TRBV19 and TRBJ2-1; unclear D gene. The ends were cut back, 3 bases at V and 5 bases at J, with 8 bases in the middle. The CDR3 runs 13 residues. CDR1 is LNHDA and CDR2 is SQIVND in the germline V gene (reference sequence). CDR3 protein: CASSMGKHNEQFF. CDR3 bases: TGTGCCAGTAGTATGGGCAAACACAATGAGCAGTTCTTC. The complete variable domain, with remaining parts taken from reference TRBV19 and TRBJ2-1, reads DGGITQSPKYLFRKEGQNVTLSCEQNLNHDAMYWYRQDPGQGLRLIYYSQIVNDFQKGDIAEGYSVSREKKESFPLTVTSAQKNPTAFYLCASSMGKHNEQFFGPGTRLTVL.

The chain's CDR3 is CASSGRAGGSYEQYF. CDR3 bases: TGTGCCAGCAGCGGGAGGGCAGGCGGCTCCTACGAGCAGTACTTC. The J gene is TRBJ2-7, the V gene TRBV5-6, with 7 bases matching TRBD2. In germline, CDR1 is SGHDT, CDR2 YYEEEE. The CDR3 is made up of 15 amino acids. Trimming took 4 bases from V and 0 from J; bases not matched to a gene: 7. Complete variable domain (other parts from reference TRBV5-6 and TRBJ2-7): DAGVTQSPTHLIKTRGQQVTLRCSPKSGHDTVSWYQQALGQGPQFIFQYYEEEERQRGNFPDRFSGHQFPNYSSELNVNALLLGDSALYLCASSGRAGGSYEQYFGPGTRLTVT.

This chain links TRBV7-2 with TRBJ1-1; 12 positions agree with TRBD1. Germline CDR1 is SGHTA and CDR2 is FQGNSA. This CDR3 is 15 amino acids long. V was clipped by 5 bases and J by 5 bases; unmatched bases: 6. CDR3 DNA sequence: TGTGCCAGCAGCGGGACAGGGGGCGCGGGGACTGAAGCTTTCTTT. This encodes CASSGTGGAGTEAFF. Full variable domain (rest looked up from reference TRBV7-2 and TRBJ1-1): GAGVSQSPSNKVTEKGKDVELRCDPISGHTALYWYRQSLGQGLEFLIYFQGNSAPDKSGLPSDRFSAERTGGSVSTLTIQRTQQEDSAVYLCASSGTGGAGTEAFFGQGTRLTVV.

The V and J genes are TRBV4-3 and TRBJ2-3, with a weak D call TRBD2 (7 bases). The CDR3 runs to 17 residues. Germline CDR1 reads LGHNA; CDR2 reads YSLEER. V was shortened by 3 bases and J by 0 bases, with 16 bases between the two germline ends. The CDR3, as DNA: TGCGCCAGCAGCCATGGGAGGGGGGGGAGGAGCACAGATACGCAGTATTTT. Protein: CASSHGRGGRSTDTQYF.

This chain joins TRBV4-3 and TRBJ2-1, with 7 nucleotides matching TRBD1. V dropped 8 bases and J dropped 8; count of bases not matched to a gene: 15. The germline V gene encodes CDR1 LGHNA and CDR2 YSLEER. The CDR3 length is 15 residues. The DNA of the CDR3 is TGCGCCAGCTCCGATCAGAGGGCAGGGGGTGATGAGCAGTTCTTC. Its translation: CASSDQRAGGDEQFF.

Only a few counts were recorded for this clone. This chain uses TRBV2 with TRBJ2-7; 13 bases are a match to TRBD2. J gave up 3 bases and V 1 base, and 9 bases lay outside the gene matches. This CDR3 has 18 residues. CDR1 and CDR2 from the germline V gene are SNHLY and FYNNEI. CDR3: CASSEGLAGGPKDYEQYF. The CDR3 nucleotides are TGTGCCAGCAGTGAAGGACTAGCGGGAGGACCCAAGGACTACGAGCAGTACTTC.

J is TRBJ2-1 and V is TRBV7-2, with 9 positions matching TRBD2. V was pared by 2 bases and J by 6 bases, with 2 bases of the junction left unmatched. The CDR3 contains 14 residues. Germline CDR1 is SGHTA and CDR2 is FQGNSA. The CDR3 here is CASSLRRGGNEQFF. CDR3 sequence (DNA): TGTGCCAGCAGCTTACGGCGGGGGGGCAATGAGCAGTTCTTC.

The chain carries TRBV28 and TRBJ1-2; 7 bases line up with TRBD1. Per germline, CDR1 MDHEN and CDR2 SYDVKM. The V segment lost 8 bases and the J segment 0 bases; nucleotides outside the gene matches: 6. The CDR3 covers 14 residues. Here the CDR3 DNA reads TGTGCCAGCCGCCAGGGACAGACTAACTATGGCTACACCTTC. Its translation is CASRQGQTNYGYTF.

This clone was seen a handful of times. The chain recombines TRBV19 with TRBJ1-4, with D maybe TRBD1 (6 bases). V lost 7 bases and J lost 4, with 13 bases in between. CDR3 length: 14 residues. Germline V CDR1 and CDR2: LNHDA, SQIVND (reference sequence). The CDR3 region has the DNA TGTGCCAGTAAGAACGGACAGCTTAATGAAAAACTGTTTTTT. This translates into CASKNGQLNEKLFF.

The CDR3 is CSASLPGRGYNEQFF. The CDR3 DNA reads TGCAGTGCTAGTCTGCCCGGTCGAGGCTACAATGAGCAGTTCTTC. The rearrangement joins TRBV20-1 to TRBJ2-1; D gene uncertain. CDR1 is DFQATT, CDR2 SNEGSKA, per germline (reference sequence). CDR3 length: 15 amino acids. Trimming left V 3 bases short and J 3 bases short, with 15 bases between.